The source of this TCR beta chain is a study of T cells in Graves' hyperthyroidism and ophthalmopathy. Authors of the study amplified TCR beta CDR3 regions from RNA transcripts. TCR CDR3 regions were first amplified by RT-PCR with HTBI primers. TCRdb independently ran MiXCR on the multiplex PCR reads; one entry per CDR3 protein. The sample records approximately 600,000 distinct CDR3 sequences, around 15% being singletons. This clonotype has just one count. This TCR was recovered from a woman between 40 and 55 years old with Graves' ophthalmopathy. Sequencing input: blood.

CDR3 nucleotides: TGTGCCTGTTTAGCGGGAGCGGCCTCGGACGGGGAGCTGTTTTTT. As protein: CACLAGAASDGELFF. V usage is TRBV30 and J usage is TRBJ2-2; 9 bases match TRBD2. Germline V gene sequence: CDR1 GTSNPN, CDR2 SVGIG (reference sequence). This CDR3 has 15 amino acids. V lost 6 bases to trimming and J lost 7 bases; unmatched junction nucleotides: 12.